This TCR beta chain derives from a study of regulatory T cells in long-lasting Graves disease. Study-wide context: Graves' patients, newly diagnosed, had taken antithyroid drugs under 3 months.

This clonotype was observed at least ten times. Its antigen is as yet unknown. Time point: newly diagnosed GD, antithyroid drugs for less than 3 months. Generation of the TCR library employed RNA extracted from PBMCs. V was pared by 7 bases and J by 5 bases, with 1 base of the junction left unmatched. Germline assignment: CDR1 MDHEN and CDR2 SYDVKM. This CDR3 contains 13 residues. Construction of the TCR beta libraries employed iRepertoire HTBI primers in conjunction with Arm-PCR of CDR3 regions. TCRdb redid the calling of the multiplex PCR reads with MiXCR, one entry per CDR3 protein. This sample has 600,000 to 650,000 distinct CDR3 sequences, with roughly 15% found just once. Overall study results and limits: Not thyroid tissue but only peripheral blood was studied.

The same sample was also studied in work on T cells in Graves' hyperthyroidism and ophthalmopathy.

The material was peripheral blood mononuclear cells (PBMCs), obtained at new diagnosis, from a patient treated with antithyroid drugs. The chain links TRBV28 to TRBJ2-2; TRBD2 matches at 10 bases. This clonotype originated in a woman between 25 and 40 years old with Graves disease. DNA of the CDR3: TGTGCCAGCAAACTAGCGGGAACCGGGGAGCTGTTTTTT. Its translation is CASKLAGTGELFF.